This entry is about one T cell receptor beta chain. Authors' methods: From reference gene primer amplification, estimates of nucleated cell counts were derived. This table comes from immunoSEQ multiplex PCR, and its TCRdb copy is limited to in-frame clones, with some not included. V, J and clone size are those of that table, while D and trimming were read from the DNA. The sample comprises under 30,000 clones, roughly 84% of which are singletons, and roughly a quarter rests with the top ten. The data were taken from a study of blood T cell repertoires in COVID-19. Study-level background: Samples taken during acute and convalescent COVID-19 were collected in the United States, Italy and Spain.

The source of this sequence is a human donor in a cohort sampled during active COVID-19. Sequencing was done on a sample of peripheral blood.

The CDR3 spells CASSDFVTGGLAFF. The CDR3 DNA follows: TGTGCCAGCAGTGACTTTGTGACAGGGGGATTAGCTTTCTTT. The chain carries TRBV6-4 and TRBJ1-1; 9 positions agree with TRBD1. The CDR3 length is 14 residues. J gave up 10 bases and V 1 base, and 7 bases lay outside the gene matches. Germline V CDR1 and CDR2: MRHNA, SNTAGT.